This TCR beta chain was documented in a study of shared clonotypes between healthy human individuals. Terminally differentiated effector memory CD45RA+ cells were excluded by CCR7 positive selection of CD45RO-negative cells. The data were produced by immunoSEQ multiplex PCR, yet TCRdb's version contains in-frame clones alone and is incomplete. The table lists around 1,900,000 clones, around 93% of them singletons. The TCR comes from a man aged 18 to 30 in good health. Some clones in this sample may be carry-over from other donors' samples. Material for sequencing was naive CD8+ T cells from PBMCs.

The CDR3 DNA reads as TGCGCCAGCAGCTCCTCGGGGGGCTACGAGCAGTACTTC. Residues: CASSSSGGYEQYF. The rearrangement uses TRBV5-1 and TRBJ2-7; 7 bases are a match to TRBD2. Germline V lookup: CDR1 SGHRS, CDR2 YFSETQ. V lost 3 bases, J lost 3 bases, and 3 bases stayed unmatched. CDR3 length: 13 amino acids.